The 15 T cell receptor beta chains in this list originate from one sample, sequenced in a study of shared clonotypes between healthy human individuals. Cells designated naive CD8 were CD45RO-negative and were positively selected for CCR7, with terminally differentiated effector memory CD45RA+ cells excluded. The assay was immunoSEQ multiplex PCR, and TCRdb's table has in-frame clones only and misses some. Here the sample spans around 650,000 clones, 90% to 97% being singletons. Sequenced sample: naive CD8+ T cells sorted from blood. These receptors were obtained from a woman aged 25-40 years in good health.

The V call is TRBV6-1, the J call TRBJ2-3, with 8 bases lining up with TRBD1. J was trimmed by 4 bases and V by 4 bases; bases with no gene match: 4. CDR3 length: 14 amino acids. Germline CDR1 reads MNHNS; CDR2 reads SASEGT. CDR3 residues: CASSGTGPPDTQYF. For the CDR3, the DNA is TGTGCCAGCAGTGGGACAGGGCCCCCAGATACGCAGTATTTT.

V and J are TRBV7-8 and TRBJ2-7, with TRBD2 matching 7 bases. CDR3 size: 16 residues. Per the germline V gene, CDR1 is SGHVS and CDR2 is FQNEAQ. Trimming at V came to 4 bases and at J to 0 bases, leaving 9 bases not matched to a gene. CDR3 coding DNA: TGTGCCAGCAGCTACCTAGCGGAGAGGGGCTCCTACGAGCAGTACTTC. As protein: CASSYLAERGSYEQYF.

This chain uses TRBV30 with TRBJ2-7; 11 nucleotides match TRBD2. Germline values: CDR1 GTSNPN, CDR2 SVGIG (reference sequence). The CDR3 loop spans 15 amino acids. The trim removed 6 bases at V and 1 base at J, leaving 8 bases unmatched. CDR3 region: CACPGTSGLSYEQYF. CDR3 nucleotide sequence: TGTGCCTGTCCCGGGACTAGCGGCCTGTCCTACGAGCAGTACTTC.

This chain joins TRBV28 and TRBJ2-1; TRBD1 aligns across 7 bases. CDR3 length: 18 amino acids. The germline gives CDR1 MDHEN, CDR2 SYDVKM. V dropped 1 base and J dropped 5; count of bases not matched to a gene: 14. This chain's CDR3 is CASSLFFGGRQGDNEQFF. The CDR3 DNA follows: TGTGCCAGCAGTTTATTTTTTGGTGGGAGACAGGGAGACAATGAGCAGTTCTTC.

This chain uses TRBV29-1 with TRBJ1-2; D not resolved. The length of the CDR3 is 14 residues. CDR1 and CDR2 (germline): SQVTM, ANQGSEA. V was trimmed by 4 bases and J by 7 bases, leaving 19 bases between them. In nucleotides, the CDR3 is TGCAGCGTTGCGTCGGACCGTACCCTGGGTGGCTACACCTTC. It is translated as CSVASDRTLGGYTF.

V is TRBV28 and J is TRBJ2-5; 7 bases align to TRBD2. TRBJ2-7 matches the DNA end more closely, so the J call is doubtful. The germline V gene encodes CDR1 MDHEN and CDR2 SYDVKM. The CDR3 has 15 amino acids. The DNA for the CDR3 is TGTGCCAGCAGTTTGTGGCGGGAGACCTCCTACGAGCAGTACTTC. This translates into CASSLWRETSYEQYF.

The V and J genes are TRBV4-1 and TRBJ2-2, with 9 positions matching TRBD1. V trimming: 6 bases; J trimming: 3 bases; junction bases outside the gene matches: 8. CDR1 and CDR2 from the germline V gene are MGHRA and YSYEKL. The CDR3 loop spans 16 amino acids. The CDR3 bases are TGCGCCAGCAGTCCGGACAGGGGATTAGACACCGGGGAGCTGTTTTTT. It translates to CASSPDRGLDTGELFF.

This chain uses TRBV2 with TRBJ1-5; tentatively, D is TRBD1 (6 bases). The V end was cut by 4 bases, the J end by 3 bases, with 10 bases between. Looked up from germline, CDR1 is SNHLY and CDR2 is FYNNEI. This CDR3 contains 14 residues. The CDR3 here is CASSAGAVNQPQHF. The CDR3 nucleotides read TGTGCCAGCAGTGCAGGGGCCGTCAATCAGCCCCAGCATTTT.

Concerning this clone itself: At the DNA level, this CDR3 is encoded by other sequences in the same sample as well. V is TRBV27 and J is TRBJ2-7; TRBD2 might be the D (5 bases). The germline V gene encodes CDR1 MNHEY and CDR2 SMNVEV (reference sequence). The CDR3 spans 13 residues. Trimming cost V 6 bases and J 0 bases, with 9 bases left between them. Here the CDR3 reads CASRDSSSYEQYF. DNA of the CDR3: TGTGCCAGCAGGGACTCCTCCTCCTACGAGCAGTACTTC.

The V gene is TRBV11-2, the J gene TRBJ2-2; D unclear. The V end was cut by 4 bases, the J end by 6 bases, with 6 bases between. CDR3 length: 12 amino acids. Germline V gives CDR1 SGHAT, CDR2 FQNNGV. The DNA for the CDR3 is TGTGCCAGCAGCTCCCCTTCCGGGGAGCTGTTTTTT. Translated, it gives CASSSPSGELFF.

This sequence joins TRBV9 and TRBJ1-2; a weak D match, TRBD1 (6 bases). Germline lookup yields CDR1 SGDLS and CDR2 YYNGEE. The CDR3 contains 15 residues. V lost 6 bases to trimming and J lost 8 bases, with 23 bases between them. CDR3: CASTAEEGGLGGYTF. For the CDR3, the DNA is TGTGCCAGCACCGCCGAAGAAGGGGGGCTGGGCGGCTACACCTTC.

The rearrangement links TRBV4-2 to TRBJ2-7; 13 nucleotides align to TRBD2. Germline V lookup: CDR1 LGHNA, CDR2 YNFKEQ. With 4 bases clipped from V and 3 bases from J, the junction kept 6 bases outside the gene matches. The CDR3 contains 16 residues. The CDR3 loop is CASSPGRTSGSYEQYF. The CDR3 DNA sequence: TGTGCCAGCAGCCCCGGTCGGACTAGCGGGAGCTACGAGCAGTACTTC.

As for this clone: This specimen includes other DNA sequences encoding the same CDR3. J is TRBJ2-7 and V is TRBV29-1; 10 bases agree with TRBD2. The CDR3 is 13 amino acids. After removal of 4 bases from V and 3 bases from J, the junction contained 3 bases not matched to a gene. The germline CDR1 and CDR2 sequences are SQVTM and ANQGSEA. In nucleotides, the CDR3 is TGCAGCGTTGTGCCTAGCGGGAGCTACGAGCAGTACTTC. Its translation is CSVVPSGSYEQYF.

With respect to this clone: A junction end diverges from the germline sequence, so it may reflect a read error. The CDR3 region is CASAGGVSHEQYF. As DNA, the CDR3 is TGTGCCAGCGCGGGGGGGGTCTCCCACGAGCAGTACTTC. This sequence joins TRBV9 and TRBJ2-7, with TRBD2 matching over 9 bases. This CDR3 region has 13 residues. Germline loops: CDR1 SGDLS, CDR2 YYNGEE.

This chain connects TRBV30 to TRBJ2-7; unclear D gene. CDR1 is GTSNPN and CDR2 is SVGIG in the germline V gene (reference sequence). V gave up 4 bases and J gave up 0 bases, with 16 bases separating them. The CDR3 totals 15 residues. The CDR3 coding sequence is TGTGCCTGGAATACTTATTCCTCATACTCCTACGAGCAGTACTTC. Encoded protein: CAWNTYSSYSYEQYF.